Shown below are 10 T cell receptor beta chains from a single sample sequenced in a study of blood T cells in healthy people across ages. Using a J-beta primer mix together with a sample-barcoded 5' primer, a second PCR was run for roughly 7 to 12 cycles. TCRdb independently ran MiXCR on the 5' RACE reads; one entry per CDR3 protein. The data show about 780,000 distinct CDR3 sequences, 46% seen once. The specimen sequenced was blood. These receptors originate from a man aged 80 or over in good health.

This clonotype appeared a single time. This sequence joins TRBV20-1 and TRBJ2-3, with D unclear. Per the germline V gene, CDR1 is DFQATT and CDR2 is SNEGSKA (reference sequence). V was clipped by 5 bases and J by 2 bases, with 5 bases between them. The CDR3 extends over 11 amino acids. The CDR3 sequence is CSAEYTDTQYF. DNA of the CDR3: TGCAGTGCTGAGTACACAGATACGCAGTATTTT.

This clonotype was picked up a small number of times. CDR3 sequence (DNA): TGTGCCAGCAGTTTTATGGGACTAGCTTTCGAGCAGTACTTC. Translated, it gives CASSFMGLAFEQYF. V and J are TRBV28 and TRBJ2-7, with 9 bases aligning to TRBD2. The germline V gene encodes CDR1 MDHEN and CDR2 SYDVKM. The trim removed 3 bases at V and 6 bases at J, leaving 6 bases unmatched. The CDR3 has 14 residues.

The V and J genes are TRBV11-2 and TRBJ2-4; 9 bases fit TRBD1. The DNA matches TRBJ2-7 better at its end, which makes the J call doubtful. The germline V gene has CDR1 SGHAT and CDR2 FQNNGV. The CDR3 is 14 amino acids. The CDR3: CASNIGTGYYEQYF. The CDR3 DNA reads as TGTGCCAGCAACATCGGGACAGGGTACTACGAGCAGTACTTC.

The chain recombines TRBV7-9 with TRBJ2-1, with 7 positions matching TRBD2. V shed 5 bases and J 8 bases; nucleotides not matched to a gene: 12. Per the germline V gene, CDR1 is SEHNR and CDR2 is FQNEAQ (reference sequence). The CDR3 has 15 amino acids. The CDR3 region is CASSLRGVPADEQFF. CDR3 nucleotide sequence: TGTGCCAGCAGCCTTCGGGGGGTCCCAGCGGATGAGCAGTTCTTC.

This clonotype was detected only a few times. CDR3 loop: CASNPDGQETQYF. CDR3 bases: TGTGCCAGCAACCCGGACGGTCAAGAGACCCAGTACTTC. The V and J genes are TRBV2 and TRBJ2-5; D remains unclear. The length of the CDR3 is 13 residues. Trimming took off 7 bases at V and 2 bases at J, with 11 bases between the two ends. Germline CDR1 SNHLY, CDR2 FYNNEI.

This clonotype has more than one count but fewer than ten. This chain joins TRBV29-1 and TRBJ2-7; 8 bases map to TRBD2. Trimming removed 0 bases from V and 7 bases from J; junction bases left unmatched: 11. The germline gives CDR1 SQVTM, CDR2 ANQGSEA. The CDR3 is 15 residues long. The CDR3 here is CSVEDPFSGAGEQYF. DNA of the CDR3: TGCAGCGTTGAAGACCCATTTAGCGGGGCGGGGGAGCAGTACTTC.

V usage is TRBV12-3 or TRBV12-4 and J usage is TRBJ2-1; maybe TRBD1 (5 bases). The CDR3 spans 16 residues. V lost 6 bases, J lost 2 bases, and 17 bases lay in between. CDR3 DNA: TGTGCCAGCAGGGACGGTGGGGCATACACCTACAATGAGCAGTTCTTC. This gives the protein CASRDGGAYTYNEQFF.

With respect to this clonotype: This may come from a read error, since a much larger clone is one base off. This chain connects TRBV20-1 to TRBJ2-1; a possible D gene is TRBD2 (6 bases). The CDR3 totals 13 residues. Germline V gene lookup returns CDR1 DFQATT and CDR2 SNEGSKA (reference sequence). As DNA, the CDR3 is TGCAGTGCTAGCTCGGGAGTCGGGAATGGGCAGTTCTTC. Residues: CSASSGVGNGQFF.

In nucleotides, the CDR3 is TGTGCCAGCAGCTTAGTCTTCGGGGGATTAGCGATAGTAAACATTCAGTACTTC. Translated: CASSLVFGGLAIVNIQYF. This chain connects TRBV11-3 to TRBJ2-4; D is perhaps TRBD2 (6 bases). Deletions cut 1 base from V and 6 bases from J, with 22 bases between. From germline, CDR1 is SGHNT and CDR2 YENEEA. CDR3 length: 18 residues.

This CDR3 is CASSRERGLAGNNEQFF. The CDR3 coding sequence is TGCGCCAGCAGCCGGGAAAGAGGACTAGCGGGGAACAATGAGCAGTTCTTC. The rearrangement uses TRBV5-1 and TRBJ2-1; 12 bases align to TRBD2. After removal of 4 bases from V and 5 bases from J, the junction contained 10 bases not matched to a gene. Germline-derived CDR1 and CDR2 are SGHRS and YFSETQ. CDR3 size: 17 residues.